Each of the 28 T cell receptor beta chains below was sequenced from the same sample in a study of OX40 agonist ivuxolimab in advanced cancers. The method was immunoSEQ multiplex PCR; TCRdb's version includes in-frame clones alone and lacks a portion of them. There are just under 80,000 clones in the sample; over 75% occur only once, and 0.3% to 0.45% lies in the top ten. The specimen comprised CD4+ or CD8+ T cells sorted from blood, sampled in a trial of the OX40 agonist ivuxolimab. These receptors were taken from an adult with an advanced solid tumor such as melanoma, head and neck, liver or kidney cancer.

The chain combines TRBV12-5 with TRBJ2-5; D gene unclear. This CDR3 has 12 residues. CDR1 and CDR2 from the germline V gene are LGHNT and FRNRAP. The V and J ends lost 6 bases and 2 bases respectively, with 7 bases between them. CDR3 in DNA: TGTGCTAGTGGAATCCTACAAGAGACCCAGTACTTC. Encoded protein: CASGILQETQYF.

The genes are TRBV21-1 and TRBJ1-1; the table's D gene call, TRBD1, was not cross checked with the DNA. TRBV21-1 is marked as a pseudogene. The CDR3 is made up of 14 amino acids. The CDR3 nucleotides read TGTGCCAGTATCTCACAGGGGGCGCTCACTGAAGCTTTCTTT. Translation: CASISQGALTEAFF.

The chain uses TRBV19 and TRBJ1-1; D is unresolved. Trimming cost V 4 bases and J 1 base, with 7 bases left between them. This CDR3 region has 13 residues. The germline CDR1 and CDR2 sequences are LNHDA and SQIVND (reference sequence). In nucleotides, the CDR3 is TGTGCCAGTAGTAAGACACCGAACACTGAAGCTTTCTTT. Protein: CASSKTPNTEAFF. The full variable domain, rest sourced from reference TRBV19 and TRBJ1-1, is DGGITQSPKYLFRKEGQNVTLSCEQNLNHDAMYWYRQDPGQGLRLIYYSQIVNDFQKGDIAEGYSVSREKKESFPLTVTSAQKNPTAFYLCASSKTPNTEAFFGQGTRLTVV.

The chain joins TRBV6-1 to TRBJ1-4; D may be TRBD1 (6 bases). The length of the CDR3 is 14 residues. The germline V gene has CDR1 MNHNS and CDR2 SASEGT. Trimming removed 5 bases from V and 6 bases from J, with 13 bases in between. The DNA of the CDR3 is TGTGCCAGCAGTCACAGGGCCGGGCATGAAAAACTGTTTTTT. Protein sequence: CASSHRAGHEKLFF.

The J gene is TRBJ1-6, the V gene TRBV2; no clear D gene. Germline V gene data show CDR1 as SNHLY and CDR2 as FYNNEI. This CDR3 is built from 12 residues. Trimming took 4 bases from V and 5 from J, leaving 3 bases between them. The CDR3: CASSGNNSPLHF. CDR3 in DNA: TGTGCCAGCAGTGGGAATAATTCACCCCTCCACTTT.

The chain links TRBV18 to TRBJ2-7, with 7 bases lining up with TRBD2. The CDR3 consists of 14 residues. In germline, CDR1 is KGHSH, CDR2 LQKENI. Trimming took 3 bases from V and 2 from J; bases not matched to a gene: 4. The CDR3 sequence is CASSPREDTYEQYF. CDR3 sequence (DNA): TGTGCCAGCTCACCCCGGGAGGACACCTACGAGCAGTACTTC.

The rearrangement links TRBV6-1 to TRBJ2-1; no definite D call. Trimming pared 7 bases from V and 5 bases from J, leaving 6 bases between. The germline V gene encodes CDR1 MNHNS and CDR2 SASEGT. This CDR3 has 11 amino acids. CDR3 protein: CASTLNNEQFF. DNA for the CDR3: TGTGCCAGCACACTCAACAATGAGCAGTTCTTC.

The chain recombines TRBV19 with TRBJ2-6; D is unresolved. This CDR3 has 16 residues. Germline CDR1 and CDR2: LNHDA and SQIVND (reference sequence). V was cut by 5 bases and J by 0 bases, with 11 bases left in between. CDR3 bases: TGTGCCAGTAGTCTGGGTAGGGTCTCTGGGGCCAACGTCCTGACTTTC. Encoded protein: CASSLGRVSGANVLTF.

This chain connects TRBV6-6 to TRBJ1-2; 9 nucleotides align to TRBD1. Germline V gene data show CDR1 as MNHNY and CDR2 as SVGAGI (reference sequence). The junction had 7 bases not matched to a gene; V was cut back by 7 bases and J by 4 bases. The CDR3 covers 14 residues. The CDR3 sequence: CASTRGTGTYGYTF. In DNA form, the CDR3 reads TGTGCCAGCACCCGGGGGACAGGGACCTATGGCTACACCTTC.

This rearrangement joins TRBV6-5 to TRBJ2-1; TRBD2 agrees at 13 bases. Germline V gene sequence: CDR1 MNHEY, CDR2 SVGAGI. The CDR3 extends over 15 amino acids. Germline trimming cut 1 base from V and 7 bases from J; bases unmatched to any gene: 1. CDR3 nucleotide sequence: TGTGCCAGCAGTTACTGGACTAGCGGGAGTAATGAGCAGTTCTTC. Translated, it gives CASSYWTSGSNEQFF.

The rearrangement links TRBV19 to TRBJ2-7, with D unresolved. CDR1 and CDR2 (germline): LNHDA, SQIVND (reference sequence). V was pared by 5 bases and J by 3 bases, with 14 bases between. The CDR3 consists of 14 residues. The CDR3 coding sequence is TGTGCCAGTAGTTGGAGCGACAACCGCTACGAGCAGTACTTC. It translates to CASSWSDNRYEQYF.

The chain links TRBV11-3 to TRBJ2-3; 7 bases agree with TRBD2. This CDR3 has 17 amino acids. The ends lost 0 bases at V and 2 bases at J; junction bases unmatched: 8. Germline CDR1 is SGHNT and CDR2 is YENEEA. CDR3 coding DNA: TGTGCCAGCAGCTTAGATCTGCGGACTAGACTCACAGATACGCAGTATTTT. It yields the protein CASSLDLRTRLTDTQYF.

The chain couples TRBV5-1 to TRBJ2-1, with 7 bases lining up with TRBD1. The germline V gene encodes CDR1 SGHRS and CDR2 YFSETQ. CDR3 length: 12 residues. V lost 6 bases, J lost 7 bases, and 4 bases stayed unmatched. In DNA form, the CDR3 reads TGCGCCAGCAAGGTCAGGGGGAATGAGCAGTTCTTC. Translation: CASKVRGNEQFF.

The gene calls are TRBV30 and TRBJ1-5, with D possibly matching TRBD1 (6 bases). Trimming removed 5 bases from V and 3 bases from J, with 17 bases in between. Germline values: CDR1 GTSNPN, CDR2 SVGIG (reference sequence). The length of the CDR3 is 15 residues. CDR3 sequence: CAWSRGGGNNQPQHF. DNA for the CDR3: TGTGCCTGGTCCCGGGGAGGGGGGAACAATCAGCCCCAGCATTTT.

The gene calls are TRBV4-3 and TRBJ2-7; D unclear. Germline lookup yields CDR1 LGHNA and CDR2 YSLEER. The V end was cut by 1 base, the J end by 0 bases, with 10 bases between. The CDR3 has 15 residues. DNA for the CDR3: TGCGCCAGCAGCCAAGCGTCAACAGCCTCCTACGAGCAGTACTTC. Translating it yields CASSQASTASYEQYF.

A single count supports this clone. The rearrangement links TRBV6-5 to TRBJ1-1; D not resolved. Germline values: CDR1 MNHEY, CDR2 SVGAGI. CDR3 size: 14 residues. The V and J ends lost 5 bases and 2 bases respectively, with 12 bases between them. The CDR3: CASSATVGNTEAFF. For the CDR3, the DNA is TGTGCCAGCAGTGCCACCGTTGGCAACACTGAAGCTTTCTTT.

Details on this clone: Its ends do not fully match the called genes, so a read error is possible. The rearrangement uses TRBV7-9 and TRBJ1-1; TRBD1 is a possible D gene (6 bases). The length of the CDR3 is 14 residues. CDR1 is SEHNR, CDR2 FQNEAQ, per germline (reference sequence). Here the CDR3 DNA reads TGTACCAGCAGCTTACCGGTTACAGGGTTGGTAGCTTTCTTT. Translating gives CTSSLPVTGLVAFF.

The gene calls are TRBV6-5 and TRBJ1-1; TRBD1 might be the D (6 bases). Germline lookup yields CDR1 MNHEY and CDR2 SVGAGI. This CDR3 contains 12 residues. The V and J ends lost 6 bases and 12 bases respectively, with 17 bases between them. Here the CDR3 DNA reads TGTGCCAGCAGATCTATCCGGGACACAACTTTCTTT. This translates into CASRSIRDTTFF.

The chain links TRBV10-1 to TRBJ2-1, with D maybe TRBD2 (6 bases). Germline V gives CDR1 WNHNN, CDR2 SYGVQD (reference sequence). CDR3 length: 15 amino acids. Deletions cut 4 bases from V and 3 bases from J, with 13 bases between. Here the CDR3 DNA reads TGCGCCAGCAGTGGTAGCGGAGCTGGCTACAATGAGCAGTTCTTC. Translated, it gives CASSGSGAGYNEQFF.

This sequence joins TRBV7-8 and TRBJ1-1; D is uncertain. The V gene's germline CDR1 is SGHVS and CDR2 FQNEAQ. With 3 bases removed from V and 1 base from J, the gap between germline ends came to 6 bases. The CDR3 runs 13 residues. The CDR3 sequence: CASSFTENTEAFF. The DNA of the CDR3 is TGTGCCAGCAGCTTTACTGAGAACACTGAAGCTTTCTTT.

The chain carries TRBV2 and TRBJ1-5; the D gene is possibly TRBD1 (5 bases). The germline CDR1 and CDR2 sequences are SNHLY and FYNNEI. The CDR3 is made up of 14 amino acids. Trimming removed 3 bases at V and 7 bases at J, with 13 bases between. CDR3 in DNA: TGTGCCAGCAGTGAGGTGCAGGGTGAACAGCCCCAGCATTTT. Translating gives CASSEVQGEQPQHF.

This rearrangement joins TRBV10-3 to TRBJ2-1; 11 nucleotides align to TRBD2. The CDR3 length is 15 residues. In germline, CDR1 is ENHRY, CDR2 SYGVKD. V was clipped by 6 bases and J by 3 bases; unmatched bases: 4. DNA of the CDR3: TGTGCCATCAGGTCGACTAGCGGGAACTACAATGAGCAGTTCTTC. This sequence encodes CAIRSTSGNYNEQFF.

The chain carries TRBV7-8 and TRBJ2-7; the match to TRBD2 covers 11 bases. J was trimmed by 4 bases and V by 1 base; bases with no gene match: 3. Germline-derived CDR1 and CDR2 are SGHVS and FQNEAQ. The CDR3 contains 15 residues. The CDR3 sequence is CASSLGLAGGYEQYF. CDR3 DNA sequence: TGTGCCAGCAGCTTAGGCCTAGCGGGAGGTTACGAGCAGTACTTC.

This clone was detected once. The chain joins TRBV21-1 to TRBJ2-5; TRBD1 is taken as the D call from the table, unchecked against the DNA. TRBV21-1 is designated a pseudogene. The CDR3 length is 17 residues. CDR3 DNA: TGTGCCAGCAGTAAAAGGACAGGTGGGGGAAAACAAGAGACCCAGTACTTC. Amino acid sequence: CASSKRTGGGKQETQYF.

The chain links TRBV7-6 to TRBJ2-7, with D possibly TRBD1 on 5 matching bases. Germline CDR1 reads SGHVS; CDR2 reads FNYEAQ. The CDR3 spans 14 residues. The V gene lost 1 base and the J gene lost 2 bases, with 9 bases spanning the gap. DNA for the CDR3: TGTGCCAGCAGCTTAGATCAGGGCCCCTACGAGCAGTACTTC. This gives the protein CASSLDQGPYEQYF.

The genes are TRBV5-1 and TRBJ2-7, with D perhaps matching TRBD2 (6 bases). CDR3 length: 13 amino acids. Trimming pared 4 bases from V and 10 bases from J, leaving 18 bases between. The germline CDR1 and CDR2 sequences are SGHRS and YFSETQ. CDR3 nucleotides: TGCGCCAGCAGCCCACCCGAGGAGGGGCCACAGTACTTC. Protein: CASSPPEEGPQYF. Full variable domain (missing parts from reference TRBV5-1 and TRBJ2-7): KAGVTQTPRYLIKTRGQQVTLSCSPISGHRSVSWYQQTPGQGLQFLFEYFSETQRNKGNFPGRFSGRQFSNSRSEMNVSTLELGDSALYLCASSPPEEGPQYFGPGTRLTVT.

The chain links TRBV29-1 to TRBJ2-7; the D gene is possibly TRBD2 (5 bases). Between the trimmed V and J ends, which lost 4 bases and 6 bases, there was a span of 16 bases. This CDR3 has 13 amino acids. Germline CDR1 reads SQVTM; CDR2 reads ANQGSEA. CDR3 region: CSVVLSGSGEQYF. CDR3 nucleotides: TGCAGCGTTGTTCTCTCTGGAAGCGGCGAGCAGTACTTC.

V and J are TRBV7-9 and TRBJ2-1; the D gene is possibly TRBD1 (6 bases). Between the trimmed V and J ends, which lost 5 bases and 1 base, there was a span of 12 bases. Germline loops: CDR1 SEHNR, CDR2 FQNEAQ (reference sequence). The CDR3 length is 15 residues. DNA for the CDR3: TGTGCCAGCAGCCAAATGAGGGGGTCCTACAATGAGCAGTTCTTC. As protein: CASSQMRGSYNEQFF.